This T cell receptor (beta chain) was captured in a study of blood T cells in healthy people across ages. Study-wide results and limits: Observed TCR beta diversity per million T cells went down as age went up. This fall followed a roughly linear course with age. Fewer expanded clones and more diversity marked long-lived versus aged donors.

V was clipped by 6 bases and J by 0 bases, with 15 bases between them. This CDR3 has 16 amino acids. The V gene's germline CDR1 is MDHEN and CDR2 SYDVKM. With regard to this clonotype: Its antigen is unidentified.

With a J-beta primer mix and a sample-barcoded 5' primer, a second PCR ran about 6 to 11 cycles. Each TCR beta cDNA got a 12-nucleotide random molecular identifier. Every sample gave at least 2.5 million paired-end reads containing CDR3. One entry per CDR3 protein, called by TCRdb with MiXCR from the 5' RACE reads. The table lists roughly 700,000 distinct CDR3 sequences, 49% of them singletons, with under 35% in the top ten. The sequenced sample consisted of blood. The rearrangement links TRBV28 to TRBJ2-4; the D gene could be TRBD1 or TRBD2 (5 bases each). The source of this sequence is a woman between 55 and 75 years old in good health. The DNA for the CDR3 is TGTGCCAGCAGGGCGCCTCAGGGAGTAGCCAAAAACATTCAGTACTTC. Its translation is CASRAPQGVAKNIQYF. The full variable domain, with the rest looked up from reference TRBV28 and TRBJ2-4, is DVKVTQSSRYLVKRTGEKVFLECVQDMDHENMFWYRQDPGLGLRLIYFSYDVKMKEKGDIPEGYSVSREKKERFSLILESASTNQTSMYLCASRAPQGVAKNIQYFGAGTRLSVL.